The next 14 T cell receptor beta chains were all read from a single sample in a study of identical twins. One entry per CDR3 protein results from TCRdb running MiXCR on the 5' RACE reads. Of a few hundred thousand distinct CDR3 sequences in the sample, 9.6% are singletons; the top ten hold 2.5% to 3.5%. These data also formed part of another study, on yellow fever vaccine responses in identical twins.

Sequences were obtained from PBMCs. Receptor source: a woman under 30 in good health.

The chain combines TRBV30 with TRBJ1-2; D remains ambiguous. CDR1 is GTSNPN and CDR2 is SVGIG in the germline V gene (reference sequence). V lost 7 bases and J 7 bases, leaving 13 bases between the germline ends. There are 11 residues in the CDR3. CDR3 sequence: CALSNWGGYTF. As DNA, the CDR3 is TGTGCCTTATCAAACTGGGGTGGCTACACCTTC. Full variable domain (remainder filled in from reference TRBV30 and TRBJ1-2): SQTIHQWPATLVQPVGSPLSLECTVEGTSNPNLYWYRQAAGRGLQLLFYSVGIGQISSEVPQNLSASRPQDRQFILSSKKLLLSDSGFYLCALSNWGGYTFGSGTRLTVV.

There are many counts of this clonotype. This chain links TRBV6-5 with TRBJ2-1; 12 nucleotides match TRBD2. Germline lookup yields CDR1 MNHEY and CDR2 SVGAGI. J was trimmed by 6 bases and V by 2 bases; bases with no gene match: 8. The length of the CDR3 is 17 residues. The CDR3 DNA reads TGTGCCAGCAGTTACATCAGACTAGCGGGAGAGTTCAATGAGCAGTTCTTC. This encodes CASSYIRLAGEFNEQFF.

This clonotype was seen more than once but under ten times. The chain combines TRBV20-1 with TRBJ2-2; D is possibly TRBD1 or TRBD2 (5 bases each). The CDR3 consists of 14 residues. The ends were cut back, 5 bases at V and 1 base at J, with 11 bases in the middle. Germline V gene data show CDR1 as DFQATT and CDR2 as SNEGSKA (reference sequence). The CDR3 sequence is CSAPYGGNTGELFF. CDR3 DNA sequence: TGCAGTGCTCCCTATGGGGGGAACACCGGGGAGCTGTTTTTT.

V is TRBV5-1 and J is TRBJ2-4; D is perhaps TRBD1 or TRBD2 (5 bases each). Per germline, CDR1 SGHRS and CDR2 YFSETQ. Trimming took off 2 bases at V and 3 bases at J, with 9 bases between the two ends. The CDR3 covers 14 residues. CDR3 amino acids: CASSFMGDKNIQYF. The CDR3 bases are TGCGCCAGCAGCTTTATGGGGGACAAAAACATTCAGTACTTC.

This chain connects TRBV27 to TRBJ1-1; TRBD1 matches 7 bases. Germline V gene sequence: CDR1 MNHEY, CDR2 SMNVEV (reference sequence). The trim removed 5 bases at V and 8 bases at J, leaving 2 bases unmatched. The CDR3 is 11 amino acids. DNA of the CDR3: TGTGCCAGCAGTCAGGGGGAAGAAGCTTTCTTT. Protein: CASSQGEEAFF.

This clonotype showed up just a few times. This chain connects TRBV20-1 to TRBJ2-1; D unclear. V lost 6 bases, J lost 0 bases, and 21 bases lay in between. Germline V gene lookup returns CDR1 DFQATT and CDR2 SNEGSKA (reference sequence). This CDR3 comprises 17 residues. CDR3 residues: CSAKVFFGSPSYNEQFF. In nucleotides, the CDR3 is TGCAGTGCCAAAGTATTCTTCGGTTCCCCCTCCTACAATGAGCAGTTCTTC.

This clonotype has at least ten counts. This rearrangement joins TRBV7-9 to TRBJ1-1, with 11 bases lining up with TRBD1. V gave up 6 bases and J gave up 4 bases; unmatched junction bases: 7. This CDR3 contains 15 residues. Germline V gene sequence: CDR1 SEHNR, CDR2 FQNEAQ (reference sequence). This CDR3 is CASSRKGTGGTEAFF. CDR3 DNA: TGTGCCAGCAGTCGAAAAGGGACAGGGGGCACTGAAGCTTTCTTT.

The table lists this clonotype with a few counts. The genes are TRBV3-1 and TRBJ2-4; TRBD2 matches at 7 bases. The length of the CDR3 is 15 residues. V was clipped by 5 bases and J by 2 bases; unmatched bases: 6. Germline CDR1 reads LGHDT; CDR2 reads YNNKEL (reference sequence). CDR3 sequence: CASSFPGGSKNIQYF. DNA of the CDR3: TGTGCCAGCAGCTTCCCGGGGGGATCCAAAAACATTCAGTACTTC.

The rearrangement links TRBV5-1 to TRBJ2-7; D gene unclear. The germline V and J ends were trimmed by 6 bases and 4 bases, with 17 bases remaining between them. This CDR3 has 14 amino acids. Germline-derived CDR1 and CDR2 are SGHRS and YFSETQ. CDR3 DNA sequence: TGCGCCAGCACCTCTCCGGGCGGCGGTTACGAGCAGTACTTC. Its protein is CASTSPGGGYEQYF.

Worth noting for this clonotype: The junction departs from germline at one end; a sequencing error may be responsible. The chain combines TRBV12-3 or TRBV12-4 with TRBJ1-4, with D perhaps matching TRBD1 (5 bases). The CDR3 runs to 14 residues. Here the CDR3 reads CASSAGPRDDKLFF. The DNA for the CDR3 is TGTGCCAGCAGTGCGGGACCGCGGGATGATAAACTGTTTTTT.

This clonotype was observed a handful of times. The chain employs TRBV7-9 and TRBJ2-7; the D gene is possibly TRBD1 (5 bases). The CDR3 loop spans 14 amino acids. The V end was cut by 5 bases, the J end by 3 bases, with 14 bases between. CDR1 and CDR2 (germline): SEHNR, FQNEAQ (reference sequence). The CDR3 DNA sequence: TGTGCCAGCAGCCAACAGGACGGATACTACGAGCAGTACTTC. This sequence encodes CASSQQDGYYEQYF.

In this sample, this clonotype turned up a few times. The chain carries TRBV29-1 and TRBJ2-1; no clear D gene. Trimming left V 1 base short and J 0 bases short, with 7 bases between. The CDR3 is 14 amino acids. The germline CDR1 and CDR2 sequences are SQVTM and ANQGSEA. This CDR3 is CSVEGVSSYNEQFF. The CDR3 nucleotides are TGCAGCGTTGAAGGGGTCAGCTCCTACAATGAGCAGTTCTTC.

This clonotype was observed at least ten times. The CDR3 DNA follows: TGTGCCAGCAGCTTAGTCGACAGGGCTGAGTACTTC. This translates into CASSLVDRAEYF. The chain employs TRBV7-2 and TRBJ2-7; 7 nucleotides agree with TRBD1. V was clipped by 1 base and J by 11 bases; unmatched bases: 5. This CDR3 spans 12 amino acids. Germline CDR1 and CDR2: SGHTA and FQGNSA.

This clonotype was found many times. The chain's CDR3 is CASSFGLVTDTQYF. The CDR3 DNA is TGTGCCAGCAGTTTCGGCCTCGTGACAGATACGCAGTATTTT. The rearrangement links TRBV28 to TRBJ2-3; D gene uncertain. Germline V gene lookup returns CDR1 MDHEN and CDR2 SYDVKM. Trimming pared 3 bases from V and 3 bases from J, leaving 10 bases between. The CDR3 has 14 amino acids.